The 11 T cell receptor beta chains below all came from one sample that was sequenced in a study of tissue T cells after allogeneic stem cell transplantation. Sequencing used immunoSEQ multiplex PCR; TCRdb keeps in-frame clones, though not all of them. The repertoire holds fewer than 7,500 clones, with 45% to 65% as singletons. Stated time point: mouse harvest day 7 after allogeneic transplant. Each mouse received 10^7 T-cell-depleted marrow cells plus 10^6 splenic CD5+ T cells by tail vein. Material for sequencing was gut tissue. The origin of the receptors is a female BALB/c mouse given C57BL/6 T cells with graft-versus-host disease after an allogeneic hematopoietic cell transplant.

This clone showed up just once. Germline and genes: mouse. The observed sequence ends 1 residue before the CDR3 terminus, with the missing tail filled in from the germline J gene. The rearrangement uses TRBV23 and TRBJ1-4; TRBD1, the table's D call, lacks a check against the DNA. This CDR3 region has 16 residues. Germline values: CDR1 KGHTA, CDR2 FQNQQP. The CDR3 reads CSSSLTTGGGNERLFF. The DNA read from the CDR3 is TGCTCCAGCAGCCTGACGACAGGGGGCGGCAACGAAAGATTATTT.

Sample share makes this clone medium-sized (0.01 to 0.1%). The gene names here belong to mouse. From the germline J gene comes the end of the CDR3, since the read stops 1 residue before it. The chain has TRBV13-2 and TRBJ1-3, with D hard to call. This CDR3 has 12 residues. Trimming stripped 7 bases from V and 0 bases from J, with 5 bases between. Germline V gene data show CDR1 as NNHNN and CDR2 as SYGAGS (reference sequence). The part of the CDR3 DNA that was read is TGTGCCAGCAGAATTTCTGGAAATACGCTCTAT. Protein: CASRISGNTLY. The CDR3, in full, reads CASRISGNTLYF.

This clone showed up just a few times. Germline and genes: mouse. The observed sequence ends 1 residue before the CDR3 terminus, with the missing tail filled in from the germline J gene. This sequence joins TRBV15 and TRBJ2-5; D might be TRBD2 (6 bases). The CDR3 is 14 amino acids. The ends were cut back, 3 bases at V and 0 bases at J, with 7 bases in the middle. Per germline, CDR1 SGHND and CDR2 FRSKSL. The CDR3: CASSFGGNQDTQYF. CDR3 bases read: TGTGCCAGCAGTTTTGGGGGTAACCAAGACACCCAGTAC.

This clone was seen only a few times. The gene names given are mouse names. The CDR3 extends 1 residue past the end of the read, so its final part is completed from the germline J gene. The chain couples TRBV3 to TRBJ2-2; D uncertain. From germline, CDR1 is SNHLY and CDR2 FYNGKV (reference sequence). CDR3 length: 13 residues. Trimming removed 3 bases from V and 2 bases from J, with 4 bases in between. The CDR3: CASSFHNTGQLYF. The sequenced part of the CDR3 DNA is TGTGCCAGCAGCTTCCATAACACCGGGCAGCTCTAC.

Turning to this clone: Gene names refer to mouse genes. The CDR3 is cut off 1 residue early in the read; its end comes from the germline J gene. The chain carries TRBV29 and TRBJ1-3; D perhaps matches TRBD1 (5 bases). V lost 2 bases and J lost 10, with 9 bases in between. There are 12 residues in the CDR3. CDR1 is MSHET and CDR2 is SYDVDS in the germline V gene. CDR3 region: CASSLRGGTLYF. CDR3 bases read: TGTGCTAGCAGTTTACGGGGGGGAACGCTCTAT.

This clone was observed a handful of times. Here the gene names and germline are mouse. The CDR3 end is not reached by the read, which stops 1 residue before it; the germline J gene fills it in. The chain recombines TRBV24 with TRBJ1-4; D is uncertain. CDR3 size: 16 residues. V lost 3 bases and J 0 bases, leaving 11 bases between the germline ends. Germline assignment: CDR1 KGHTA and CDR2 FRNEEI. Partial CDR3 DNA: TGTGCCAGCAGTCTTCCCCACGGACTTTCCAACGAAAGATTATTT. Translation: CASSLPHGLSNERLF. The full CDR3 protein is CASSLPHGLSNERLFF.

As concerns this clone: Gene names denote mouse genes. The covered CDR3 bases are TGCTCCAGCAGTCAATCGGGGGCTTCTGGAAATACGCTCTAT. It codes for CSSSQSGASGNTLY. The CDR3 reads in full as CSSSQSGASGNTLYF. The chain recombines TRBV23 with TRBJ1-3. The read terminates 1 residue before the CDR3 end, so the remaining end is supplied by the germline J gene. Looked up from germline, CDR1 is KGHTA and CDR2 is FQNQQP. The CDR3 runs 15 residues.

A few counts support this clone. Gene names denote mouse genes. The observed sequence ends 1 residue before the CDR3 terminus, with the missing tail filled in from the germline J gene. This chain connects TRBV1 to TRBJ1-6; D gene unclear. TRBJ1-6 is an open reading frame whose function is uncertain. Trimming took 2 bases from V and 0 from J, leaving 5 bases between them. The CDR3 extends over 15 amino acids. CDR1 NSQYPW and CDR2 LRSPGD come from the germline V gene (reference sequence). Incomplete CDR3 DNA: TGCACCTGCAGTGCACGGGATTCCTATAATTCGCCCCTCTAC. Its protein product is CTCSARDSYNSPLY. The entire CDR3 protein reads CTCSARDSYNSPLYF.

A note on this clone: Gene names are the mouse ones. Coverage ceases 1 residue before the CDR3 finishes, and the germline J gene fills in the end. This chain links TRBV26 with TRBJ1-2, with a possible D match to TRBD1 (6 bases). Germline V gives CDR1 KGHPV, CDR2 FQNQEV (reference sequence). The CDR3 length is 14 residues. V was shortened by 6 bases and J by 1 base, with 12 bases between the two germline ends. CDR3 sequence: CASRHQGKNSDYTF. The CDR3 bases that were read are TGTGCCAGCAGGCATCAGGGGAAAAACTCCGACTACACC.

Remarks on this clone: The gene symbols are mouse symbols. The read ends 1 residue before the CDR3 terminus; that terminus is restored from the germline J gene. The genes are TRBV13-1 and TRBJ2-4; D is undetermined. V lost 0 bases, J lost 7 bases, and 9 bases lay in between. Germline V gene lookup returns CDR1 NSHNY and CDR2 SYGAGN. The CDR3 sequence is 13 residues long. CDR3 sequence: CASSDGGEDTLYF. The covered CDR3 bases are TGTGCCAGCAGTGATGGGGGAGAGGACACCTTGTAC.

Details on this clone: Gene names follow the mouse nomenclature. Read coverage stops 1 residue before the CDR3 terminus; the germline J gene supplies the remainder. The chain carries TRBV26 and TRBJ2-7; possibly TRBD1 for D (6 bases). The CDR3 sequence is 12 residues long. Germline V gene lookup returns CDR1 KGHPV and CDR2 FQNQEV (reference sequence). V dropped 5 bases and J dropped 6 bases, with 11 bases sitting between them. The CDR3 region is CASSASGVEQYF. The sequenced part of the CDR3 DNA is TGTGCCAGCAGTGCATCAGGGGTTGAACAGTAC.